A single sample gave rise to the 18 T cell receptor beta chains below, sequenced in a study of response to subunit inactivated influenza vaccine. TCRdb ran MiXCR on the RT-PCR reads and lists one entry per CDR3 protein. The data contain hundreds of thousands of distinct CDR3 sequences, less than 20% of them singletons. This specimen was PBMCs from blood, taken more than 4 days after vaccination. The receptors here all came from a man in his forties or fifties who received an inactivated influenza vaccine.

The rearrangement uses TRBV7-9 and TRBJ2-1; 8 bases agree with TRBD2. The CDR3 covers 17 residues. The germline gives CDR1 SEHNR, CDR2 FQNEAQ (reference sequence). V trimming: 5 bases; J trimming: 3 bases; junction bases outside the gene matches: 12. CDR3 nucleotides: TGTGCCAGCAGCCCATTCAGCGGGCGGGGGGACTACAATGAGCAGTTCTTC. Its protein is CASSPFSGRGDYNEQFF.

This chain links TRBV19 with TRBJ1-1; 7 nucleotides match TRBD1. This CDR3 region has 15 residues. V lost 2 bases and J lost 4; bases outside the gene matches: 7. Germline CDR1 is LNHDA and CDR2 is SQIVND (reference sequence). The CDR3 sequence: CASSIKLQGGTEAFF. CDR3 in DNA: TGTGCCAGTAGTATAAAGTTGCAGGGGGGCACTGAAGCTTTCTTT.

There are a few counts of this clonotype. J is TRBJ2-7 and V is TRBV20-1, with TRBD1 matching 8 bases. CDR1 and CDR2 (germline): DFQATT, SNEGSKA (reference sequence). CDR3 length: 11 amino acids. V shed 3 bases and J 6 bases; nucleotides not matched to a gene: 1. CDR3 protein: CSASGTGEQYF. CDR3 in DNA: TGCAGTGCTAGTGGGACAGGCGAGCAGTACTTC.

This clonotype was detected only a few times. The CDR3 loop is CSARSPAGQGNTGELFF. CDR3 bases: TGCAGTGCTAGGTCCCCGGCGGGACAGGGGAACACCGGGGAGCTGTTTTTT. This chain uses TRBV20-1 with TRBJ2-2, with 9 bases aligning to TRBD1. V lost 3 bases to trimming and J lost 1 base; unmatched junction nucleotides: 9. This CDR3 region has 17 residues. The V gene's germline CDR1 is DFQATT and CDR2 SNEGSKA (reference sequence).

A few counts support this clonotype. The chain employs TRBV20-1 and TRBJ1-1, with TRBD1 matching over 8 bases. V lost 6 bases to trimming and J lost 5 bases; unmatched junction nucleotides: 8. The CDR3 has 13 residues. Germline CDR1 DFQATT, CDR2 SNEGSKA (reference sequence). The CDR3 reads CSAVQGVGTEAFF. CDR3 sequence (DNA): TGCAGTGCAGTACAGGGGGTAGGGACTGAAGCTTTCTTT.

This clonotype was seen more than once but under ten times. CDR3 region: CSARARNTGELFF. The DNA of the CDR3 is TGCAGTGCCCGAGCCCGAAACACCGGGGAGCTGTTTTTT. The rearrangement joins TRBV20-1 to TRBJ2-2, with D hard to call. CDR1 and CDR2 (germline): DFQATT, SNEGSKA (reference sequence). The V gene lost 6 bases and the J gene lost 2 bases, with 10 bases spanning the gap. This CDR3 is 13 amino acids long.

This chain's CDR3 is CSLRGGTDTQYF. CDR3 coding DNA: TGCAGCTTACGCGGGGGGACAGATACGCAGTATTTT. The chain employs TRBV29-1 and TRBJ2-3, with 8 bases matching TRBD2. The junction had 4 bases not matched to a gene; V was cut back by 8 bases and J by 3 bases. The germline V gene has CDR1 SQVTM and CDR2 ANQGSEA. The CDR3 consists of 12 residues.

This clonotype was detected many times. The chain combines TRBV20-1 with TRBJ2-5, with a weak D call TRBD2 (6 bases). This CDR3 has 13 amino acids. V dropped 8 bases and J dropped 5 bases, with 18 bases sitting between them. Germline V CDR1 and CDR2: DFQATT, SNEGSKA (reference sequence). DNA of the CDR3: TGCAGTTCCCTTGGCGGGGCCGGGGAGACCCAGTACTTC. It is translated as CSSLGGAGETQYF.

This chain links TRBV5-1 with TRBJ2-5; 8 positions match TRBD2. Germline-derived CDR1 and CDR2 are SGHRS and YFSETQ. This CDR3 has 15 amino acids. With V trimmed by 2 bases and J by 0 bases, 3 bases remained unmatched. In DNA, the CDR3 is TGCGCCAGCAGCTTCCGGGGGGGTAACCAAGAGACCCAGTACTTC. Translation: CASSFRGGNQETQYF. The complete variable domain, with remaining parts taken from reference TRBV5-1 and TRBJ2-5, reads KAGVTQTPRYLIKTRGQQVTLSCSPISGHRSVSWYQQTPGQGLQFLFEYFSETQRNKGNFPGRFSGRQFSNSRSEMNVSTLELGDSALYLCASSFRGGNQETQYFGPGTRLLVL.

The J gene is TRBJ2-5, the V gene TRBV5-1, with 13 bases aligning to TRBD2. The trim removed 3 bases at V and 4 bases at J, leaving 9 bases unmatched. The CDR3 totals 17 residues. The germline V gene has CDR1 SGHRS and CDR2 YFSETQ. This CDR3 reads CASSSGHTSGGAETQYF. CDR3 sequence (DNA): TGCGCCAGCAGCTCCGGTCACACTAGCGGGGGGGCAGAGACCCAGTACTTC.

The rearrangement links TRBV20-1 to TRBJ2-1; 12 nucleotides line up with TRBD2. The V segment lost 1 base and the J segment 3 bases; nucleotides outside the gene matches: 7. CDR1 and CDR2 from the germline V gene are DFQATT and SNEGSKA (reference sequence). This CDR3 is built from 17 residues. The CDR3 sequence: CSARAGLAGGHYNEQFF. The CDR3 DNA reads as TGCAGTGCTAGAGCGGGGCTAGCGGGGGGGCACTACAATGAGCAGTTCTTC.

The rearrangement joins TRBV25-1 to TRBJ2-3; D gene unclear. The CDR3 length is 12 residues. V was pared by 5 bases and J by 10 bases, with 13 bases between. In germline, CDR1 is MGHDK, CDR2 SYGVNS. In DNA form, the CDR3 reads TGTGCCAGCAGTTCGGACCTTAAGGCGCAGTATTTT. Protein sequence: CASSSDLKAQYF. The full variable domain, with the rest looked up from reference TRBV25-1 and TRBJ2-3, is EADIYQTPRYLVIGTGKKITLECSQTMGHDKMYWYQQDPGMELHLIHYSYGVNSTEKGDLSSESTVSRIRTEHFPLTLESARPSHTSQYLCASSSDLKAQYFGPGTRLTVL.

This clonotype was found a few times. For the CDR3, the DNA is TGCAGCGTTGAAGATCCCCAGGGGGCCATCGAGCAGTACTTC. Translated: CSVEDPQGAIEQYF. The J gene is TRBJ2-7, the V gene TRBV29-1; TRBD1 matches at 8 bases. V was clipped by 0 bases and J by 6 bases; unmatched bases: 7. CDR1 and CDR2 from the germline V gene are SQVTM and ANQGSEA. The CDR3 has 14 amino acids.

This chain connects TRBV12-3 or TRBV12-4 to TRBJ2-3; weak D call: TRBD1 (7 bases). CDR3 length: 15 residues. The germline V and J ends were trimmed by 7 bases and 5 bases, with 19 bases remaining between them. The CDR3 nucleotides read TGTGCCAGCACCGCCGGAGGGGGCCGGGGAGATACGCAGTATTTT. The encoded protein is CASTAGGGRGDTQYF.

This clonotype has only a few counts. A clone one base away is much larger, so this may be a read error. The chain links TRBV7-3 to TRBJ2-2, with D tentatively TRBD1 (5 bases). The CDR3 covers 14 residues. Trimming cost V 5 bases and J 1 base, with 8 bases left between them. The germline gives CDR1 SGHTA, CDR2 FQGTGA. CDR3 loop: CASSIQGNTGELFF. For the CDR3, the DNA is TGTGCCAGCAGCATCCAGGGGAACACCGGGGAGCTGTTTTTT.

Only a few counts were recorded for this clonotype. The gene calls are TRBV6-5 and TRBJ2-7, with D perhaps TRBD1 (6 bases). Germline lookup yields CDR1 MNHEY and CDR2 SVGAGI. The CDR3 has 12 residues. Trimming took 2 bases from V and 4 from J, leaving 6 bases between them. For the CDR3, the DNA is TGTGCCAGCAGTTACGGACAGTACGAGCAGTACTTC. This encodes CASSYGQYEQYF.

This chain links TRBV5-1 with TRBJ2-5; 9 nucleotides agree with TRBD1. With V trimmed by 0 bases and J by 5 bases, 5 bases remained unmatched. Germline loops: CDR1 SGHRS, CDR2 YFSETQ. The CDR3 contains 15 residues. The CDR3 DNA follows: TGCGCCAGCAGCTTGGGACAGGGGGATCGGGAGACCCAGTACTTC. As protein: CASSLGQGDRETQYF.

The V call is TRBV27, the J call TRBJ1-5; D possibly corresponds to TRBD1 (5 bases). V was pared by 0 bases and J by 0 bases, with 12 bases between. Per the germline V gene, CDR1 is MNHEY and CDR2 is SMNVEV (reference sequence). CDR3 size: 17 residues. CDR3 sequence reads: CASSLSRRGNSNQPQHF. The CDR3, as DNA: TGTGCCAGCAGTTTATCCCGGAGGGGAAATAGCAATCAGCCCCAGCATTTT.